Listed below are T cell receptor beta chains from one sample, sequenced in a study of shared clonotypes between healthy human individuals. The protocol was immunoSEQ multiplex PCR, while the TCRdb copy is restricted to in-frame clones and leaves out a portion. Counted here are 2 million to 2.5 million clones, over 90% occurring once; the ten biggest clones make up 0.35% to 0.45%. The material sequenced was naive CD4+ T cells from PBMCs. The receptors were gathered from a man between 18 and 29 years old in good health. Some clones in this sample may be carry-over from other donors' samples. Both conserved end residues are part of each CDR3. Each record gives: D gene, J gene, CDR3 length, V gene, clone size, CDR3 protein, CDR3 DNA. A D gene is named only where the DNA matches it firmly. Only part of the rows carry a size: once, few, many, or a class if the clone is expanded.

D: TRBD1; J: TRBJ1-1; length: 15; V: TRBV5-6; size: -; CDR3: CASSLQGAIGTEAFF; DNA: TGTGCCAGCAGCTTACAGGGGGCAATAGGGACTGAAGCTTTCTTT
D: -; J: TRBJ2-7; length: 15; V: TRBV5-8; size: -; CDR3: CASSPGHLRAYEQYF; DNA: TGTGCCAGCAGCCCGGGACATTTAAGGGCCTACGAGCAGTACTTC
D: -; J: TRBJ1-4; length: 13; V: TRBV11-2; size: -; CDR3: CASSLDLAEKLFF; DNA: TGTGCCAGCAGCTTAGATCTGGCTGAAAAACTGTTTTTT
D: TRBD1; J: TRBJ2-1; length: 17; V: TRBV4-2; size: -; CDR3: CASSQVGGGTGDNEQFF; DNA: TGTGCCAGCAGCCAAGTGGGGGGCGGGACAGGGGACAATGAGCAGTTCTTC
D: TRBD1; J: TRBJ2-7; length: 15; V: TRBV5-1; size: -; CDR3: CASSLGQVPTYEQYF; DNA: TGCGCCAGCAGCTTAGGACAGGTACCAACCTACGAGCAGTACTTC
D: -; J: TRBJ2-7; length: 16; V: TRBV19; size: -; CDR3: CASSIRQHGGIYEQYF; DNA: TGTGCCAGTAGTATACGTCAACATGGGGGGATCTACGAGCAGTACTTC
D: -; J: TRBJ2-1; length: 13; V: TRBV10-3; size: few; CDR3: CAIREGSDNEQFF; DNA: TGTGCCATCAGGGAGGGTTCGGACAATGAGCAGTTCTTC
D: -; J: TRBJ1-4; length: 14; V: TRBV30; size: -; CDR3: CAWRYGGGDEKLFF; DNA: TGTGCCTGGCGGTACGGGGGCGGCGATGAAAAACTGTTTTTT
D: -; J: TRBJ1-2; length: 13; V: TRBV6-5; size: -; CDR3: CASRRGGAGGYTF; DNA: TGTGCCAGCAGACGGGGAGGGGCGGGTGGCTACACCTTC
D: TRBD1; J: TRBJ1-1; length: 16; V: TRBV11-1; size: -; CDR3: CASSAYSGQGRYEAFF; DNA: TGTGCCAGCAGCGCGTACTCCGGACAGGGAAGATATGAAGCTTTCTTT
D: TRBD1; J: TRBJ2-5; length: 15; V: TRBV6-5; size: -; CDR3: CASRPGTGFGETQYF; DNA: TGTGCCAGCAGGCCCGGGACAGGTTTCGGGGAGACCCAGTACTTC
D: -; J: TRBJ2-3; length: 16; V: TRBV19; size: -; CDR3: CASSPGSIYGTDTQYF; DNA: TGTGCCAGTAGTCCGGGGAGCATTTACGGCACAGATACGCAGTATTTT